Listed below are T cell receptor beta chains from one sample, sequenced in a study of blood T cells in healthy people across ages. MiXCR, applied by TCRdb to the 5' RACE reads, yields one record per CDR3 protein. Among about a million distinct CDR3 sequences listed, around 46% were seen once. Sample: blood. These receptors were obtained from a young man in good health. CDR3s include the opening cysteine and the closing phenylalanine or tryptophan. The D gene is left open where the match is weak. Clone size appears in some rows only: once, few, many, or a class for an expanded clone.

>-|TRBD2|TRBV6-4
CASSDAGGATDTQYF
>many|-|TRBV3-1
CASSHALGTNEKLFF
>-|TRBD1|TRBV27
CASTSGGQGFEKLFF
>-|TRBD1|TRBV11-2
CASSTAGQGGEKLFF
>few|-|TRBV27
CASSLSPPGQEAFF
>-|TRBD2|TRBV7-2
CASSFPSGTSDYEQYF
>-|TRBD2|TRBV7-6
CASSVIAGGYNEQFF
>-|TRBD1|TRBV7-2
CASSIQGTGTSYEQYF
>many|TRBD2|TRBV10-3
CAISESTSGGSTDTQYF
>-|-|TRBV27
CASSLARGRSDEQYF
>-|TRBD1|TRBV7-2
CASSESGTGGANVLTF
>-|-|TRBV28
CASSLSAPGSADTIYF
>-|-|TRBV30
CAWSDTGYGDEQFF
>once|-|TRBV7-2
CASSLGPTGGTDTQYF
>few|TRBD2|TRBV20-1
CSARDMTSGGYNEQFF
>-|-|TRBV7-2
CAGSQISYNEQFF
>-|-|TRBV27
CASSLGRGTGNEQYF
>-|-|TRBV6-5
CASSSGVQQFF
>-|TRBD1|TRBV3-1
CAGSSRDREEKLFF
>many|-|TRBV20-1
CSARQDRTIEQYF
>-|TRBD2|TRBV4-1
CASSQSSGGADEQFF
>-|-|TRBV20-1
CSARAPLTTYEQYF
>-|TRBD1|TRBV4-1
CAGSQVTQGAADTQYF
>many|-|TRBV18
CASSPPGSHEQYF
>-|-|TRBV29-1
CSVEGVDIQYF
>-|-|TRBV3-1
CASSSSGRHTEAFF
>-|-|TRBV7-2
CVSSLAGARGEKLFF
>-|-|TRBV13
CASSLRTVGEKLFF
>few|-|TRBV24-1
CATSETINEQFF
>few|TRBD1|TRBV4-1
CASSQDGTGDNQPQHF
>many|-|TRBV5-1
CASSLEGSQETQYF
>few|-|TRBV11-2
CASSPHINYLSIAAGAVNIQYF
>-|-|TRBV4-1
CASSPSGDGYEQYF
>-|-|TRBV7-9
CASSLTGRMFF
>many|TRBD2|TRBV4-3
CASSQERELAADTQYF
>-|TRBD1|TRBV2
CASRDRGNNEKLFF
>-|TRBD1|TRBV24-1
CATGAPGQGKYEQFF
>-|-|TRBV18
CASSAGQRAYEQYF
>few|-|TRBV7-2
CASRKGGSSYEQYF
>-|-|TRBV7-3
CASSSSPDHSVQETQYF
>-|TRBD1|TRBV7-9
CASSLGTGVQPQHF
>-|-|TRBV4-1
CASSQGGADSDTQYF
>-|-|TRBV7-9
CASSASSWVGELFF
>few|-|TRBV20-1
CSAKEHFSNQPQHF
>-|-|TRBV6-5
CASSLRFGGGNTEAFF
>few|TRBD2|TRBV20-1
CSALDAGVTTQETQYF
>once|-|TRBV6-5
CASRTGGDLYNEQFF
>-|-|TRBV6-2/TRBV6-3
CASSYSTGATEAFF